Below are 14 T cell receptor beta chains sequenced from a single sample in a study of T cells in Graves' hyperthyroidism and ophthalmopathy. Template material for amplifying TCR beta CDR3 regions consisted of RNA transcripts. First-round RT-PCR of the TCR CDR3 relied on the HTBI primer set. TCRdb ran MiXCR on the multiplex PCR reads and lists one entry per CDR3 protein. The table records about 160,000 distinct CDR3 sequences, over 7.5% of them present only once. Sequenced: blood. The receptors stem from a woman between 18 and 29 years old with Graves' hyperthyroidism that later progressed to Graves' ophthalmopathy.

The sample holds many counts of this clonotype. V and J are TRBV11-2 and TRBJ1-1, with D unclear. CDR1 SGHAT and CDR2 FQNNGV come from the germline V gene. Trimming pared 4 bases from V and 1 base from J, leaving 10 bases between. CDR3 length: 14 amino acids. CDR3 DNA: TGTGCCAGCAGCTCCTGGGCGGGGAACACTGAAGCTTTCTTT. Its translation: CASSSWAGNTEAFF.

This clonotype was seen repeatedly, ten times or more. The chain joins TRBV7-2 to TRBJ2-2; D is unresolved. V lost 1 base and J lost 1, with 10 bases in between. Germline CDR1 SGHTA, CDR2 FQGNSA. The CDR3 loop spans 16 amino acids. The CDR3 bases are TGTGCCAGCAGCTTAGTATGGCAGGAGAACACCGGGGAGCTGTTTTTT. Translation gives CASSLVWQENTGELFF.

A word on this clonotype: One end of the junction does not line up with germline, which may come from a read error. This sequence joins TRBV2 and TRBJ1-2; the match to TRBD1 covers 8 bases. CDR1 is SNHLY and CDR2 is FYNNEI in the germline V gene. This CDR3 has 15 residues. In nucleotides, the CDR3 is TGTGCCAGCAGTGAACGGACAGGGATTCACTATGGCCACACCTTC. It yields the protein CASSERTGIHYGHTF.

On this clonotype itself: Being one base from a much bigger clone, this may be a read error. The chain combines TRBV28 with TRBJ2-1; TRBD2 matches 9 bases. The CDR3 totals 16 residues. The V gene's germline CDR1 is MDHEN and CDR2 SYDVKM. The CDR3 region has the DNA TGTGCCAGCAGCGTTAGCGGGAGCCTCTCCTACAATGAGCAGCTCTTC. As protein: CASSVSGSLSYNEQLF.

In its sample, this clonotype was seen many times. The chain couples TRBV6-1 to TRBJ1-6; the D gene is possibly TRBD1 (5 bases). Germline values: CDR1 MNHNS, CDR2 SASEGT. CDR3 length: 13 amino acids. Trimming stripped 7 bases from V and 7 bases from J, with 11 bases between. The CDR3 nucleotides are TGTGCCAGCATTAGACAGAGGAATTCACCCCTCCACTTT. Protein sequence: CASIRQRNSPLHF.

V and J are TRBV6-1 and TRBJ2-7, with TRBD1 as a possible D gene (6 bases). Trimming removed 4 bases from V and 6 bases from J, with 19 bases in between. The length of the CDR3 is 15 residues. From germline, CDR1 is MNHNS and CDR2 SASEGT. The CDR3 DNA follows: TGTGCCAGCAGTGGAGAGGGGGACGGTCTCGCCGAGCAGTACTTC. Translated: CASSGEGDGLAEQYF.

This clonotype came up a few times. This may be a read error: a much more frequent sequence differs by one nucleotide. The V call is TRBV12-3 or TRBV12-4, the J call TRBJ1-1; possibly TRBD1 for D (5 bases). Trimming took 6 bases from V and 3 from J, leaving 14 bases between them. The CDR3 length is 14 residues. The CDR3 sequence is CASRPTVADTEAFF. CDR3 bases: TGTGCCAGCAGGCCGACAGTAGCGGACACTGAAGCTTTCTTT.

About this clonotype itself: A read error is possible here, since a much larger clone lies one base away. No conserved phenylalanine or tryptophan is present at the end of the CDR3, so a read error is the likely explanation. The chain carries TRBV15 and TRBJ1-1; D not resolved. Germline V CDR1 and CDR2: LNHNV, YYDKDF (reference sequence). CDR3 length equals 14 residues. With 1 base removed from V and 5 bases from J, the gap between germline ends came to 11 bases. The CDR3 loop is CATSRGEGWTEAFL. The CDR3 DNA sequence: TGTGCCACCAGCAGAGGTGAAGGATGGACTGAAGCTTTCTTA.

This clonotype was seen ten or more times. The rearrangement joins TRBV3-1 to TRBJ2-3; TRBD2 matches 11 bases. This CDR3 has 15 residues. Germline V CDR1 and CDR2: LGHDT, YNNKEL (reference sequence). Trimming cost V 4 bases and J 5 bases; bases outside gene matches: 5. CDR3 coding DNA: TGTGCCAGCAGCCTACTAGCGGGAGTAGAAGATACGCAGTATTTT. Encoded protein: CASSLLAGVEDTQYF.

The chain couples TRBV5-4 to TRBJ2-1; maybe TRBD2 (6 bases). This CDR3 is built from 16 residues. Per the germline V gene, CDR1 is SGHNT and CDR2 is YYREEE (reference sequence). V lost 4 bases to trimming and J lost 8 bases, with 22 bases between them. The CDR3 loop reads CASSLDLLAAAHEQFF. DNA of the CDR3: TGTGCCAGCAGCCTGGACCTACTAGCTGCAGCTCATGAGCAGTTCTTC. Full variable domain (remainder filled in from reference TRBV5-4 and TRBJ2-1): ETGVTQSPTHLIKTRGQQVTLRCSSQSGHNTVSWYQQALGQGPQFIFQYYREEENGRGNFPPRFSGLQFPNYSSELNVNALELDDSALYLCASSLDLLAAAHEQFFGPGTRLTVL.

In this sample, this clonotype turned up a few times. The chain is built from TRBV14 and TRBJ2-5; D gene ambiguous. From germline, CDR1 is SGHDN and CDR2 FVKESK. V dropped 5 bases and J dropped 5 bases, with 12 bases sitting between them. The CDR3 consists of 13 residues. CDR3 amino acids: CASSRQPEETQYF. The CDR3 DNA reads TGTGCCAGCAGCAGACAACCAGAGGAGACCCAGTACTTC. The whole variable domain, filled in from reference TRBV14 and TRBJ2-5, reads EAGVTQFPSHSVIEKGQTVTLRCDPISGHDNLYWYRRVMGKEIKFLLHFVKESKQDESGMPNNRFLAERTGGTYSTLKVQPAELEDSGVYFCASSRQPEETQYFGPGTRLLVL.

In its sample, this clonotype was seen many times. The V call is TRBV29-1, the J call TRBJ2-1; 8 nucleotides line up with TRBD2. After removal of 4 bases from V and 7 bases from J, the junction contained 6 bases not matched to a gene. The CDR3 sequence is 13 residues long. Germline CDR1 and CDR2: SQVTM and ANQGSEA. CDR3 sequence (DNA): TGCAGCGTTGCTAGCGGGCTCGTTAATGAGCAGTTCTTC. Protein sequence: CSVASGLVNEQFF.

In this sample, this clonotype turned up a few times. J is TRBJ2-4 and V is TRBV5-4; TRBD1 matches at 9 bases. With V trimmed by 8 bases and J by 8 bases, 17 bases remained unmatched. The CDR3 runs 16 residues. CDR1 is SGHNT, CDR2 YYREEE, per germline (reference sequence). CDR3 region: CARKQGAESSSDIQYF. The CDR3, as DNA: TGTGCCAGGAAACAGGGGGCAGAATCTTCGTCGGACATTCAGTACTTC.

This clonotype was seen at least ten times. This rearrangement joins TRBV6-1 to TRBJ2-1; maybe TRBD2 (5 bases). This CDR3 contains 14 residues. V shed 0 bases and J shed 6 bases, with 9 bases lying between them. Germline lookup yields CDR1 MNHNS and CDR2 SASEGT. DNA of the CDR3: TGTGCCAGCAGTGAAGCGGGAGCATTCAATGAGCAGTTCTTC. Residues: CASSEAGAFNEQFF.